This T cell receptor (beta chain) is drawn from a study of T cells in Graves' hyperthyroidism and ophthalmopathy. Notes on the study in general: Also found in blood were most expanded thyroid clonotypes above 0.001.

Germline V gene sequence: CDR1 DFQATT, CDR2 SNEGSKA (reference sequence). CDR3 length equals 14 residues. With V trimmed by 4 bases and J by 9 bases, 4 bases remained unmatched. Amplified regions were TCR beta CDR3 sequences from RNA transcripts. The study used the HTBI primer set for a first-round RT-PCR of the TCR CDR3. TCRdb passed the multiplex PCR reads through MiXCR, listing each CDR3 protein once. This table has approximately 560,000 distinct CDR3 sequences, about 15% appearing once. With regard to this clonotype: What it binds is unknown.

Graves' hyperthyroidism was deemed stable given no ophthalmopathy progression within 18 months. The source of the PBMCs was roughly 10 ml of fresh peripheral blood. The sequencing sample was made of blood. The V call is TRBV20-1, the J call TRBJ2-1; 15 bases are a match to TRBD2. This receptor was obtained from a woman aged 25 to 39 with Graves' hyperthyroidism. The CDR3 here is CSATWTSGRVEQFF. The CDR3 DNA reads as TGCAGTGCTACATGGACTAGCGGGAGGGTTGAGCAGTTCTTC.